This T cell receptor beta chain was sequenced in a study of T cell repertoires in cytomegalovirus infection. Turning to the study itself: Both CMV infection and a matching HLA type were indicated by public TCR beta signatures.

V lost 6 bases and J lost 4; bases outside the gene matches: 6. CDR3 length equals 15 residues. Germline CDR1 LGHNT, CDR2 FRNRAP. TCRdb processed the reads anew with MiXCR; each CDR3 protein has one entry. The sample includes about 130,000 distinct CDR3 sequences, 7% to 10% seen only once; the top ten take over 9.5%. This clonotype has just a few counts. The sample taken for sequencing was PBMCs. This chain connects TRBV12-5 to TRBJ1-4, with TRBD1 identical over 9 bases. The origin of this receptor is a human donor in good health (CMV status not recorded). Some clones in this sample may be carry-over from other donors' samples. CDR3 nucleotides: TGTGCTAGTGGCTGGGGGACAGGGATTAATGAAAAACTGTTTTTT. This codes for CASGWGTGINEKLFF.